Listed below are T cell receptor beta chains from one sample, sequenced in a study of blood T cell repertoires in COVID-19. Some clones are missing from TCRdb's copy, which holds only in-frame ones; the method was immunoSEQ multiplex PCR. The sample lists about 140,000 clones; roughly 89% were seen once. The sequenced sample was PBMCs or T cells enriched from blood (not recorded which). Receptor source: a man aged 50-60 years who had recovered from COVID-19. Each CDR3 is given with its conserved first and last residue.

TRBJ2-7 | TRBV28 | CASSSGTRYEQYF
TRBJ2-2 | TRBV4-1 | CASSQVFERPGTSTSSSGELFF
TRBJ1-5 | TRBV19 | CASSPTGTGGNQPQHF
TRBJ2-7 | TRBV27 | CASRGGPGQGLGEQYF
TRBJ2-7 | TRBV10-1 | CASGMDRASSYEQYF
TRBJ1-1 | TRBV28 | CASSTPQGDTEAFF
TRBJ2-1 | TRBV29-1 | CSVEVSQGGEQFF
TRBJ1-2 | TRBV7-8 | CASSLDLVWGPYGYTF
TRBJ1-5 | TRBV28 | CASILRNNQPQHF
TRBJ2-5 | TRBV18 | CASSIDSWSGSQYF
TRBJ2-2 | TRBV11-3 | CASSARRGGSPGELFF
TRBJ2-7 | TRBV12-2 | CASRLEGMEGTAPEQYF
TRBJ2-2 | TRBV19 | CASSSGIRNTGELFF
TRBJ1-6 | TRBV5-1 | CASRADRDSLHF
TRBJ1-2 | TRBV11-2 | CASTPWPYYGYTF
TRBJ2-3 | TRBV19 | CASSIGKWTGWGDTQYF
TRBJ1-3 | TRBV4-1 | CASSQEAGGGNTIYF
TRBJ1-6 | TRBV7-3 | CASSASGDSPLHF
TRBJ2-3 | TRBV19 | CASSNRGRVPDTQYF
TRBJ1-2 | TRBV12-2 | CASRKGQRYGYTF
TRBJ2-2 | TRBV4-1 | CASSRATSGTASSTGELFF
TRBJ1-5 | TRBV7-8 | CASSLAVFGRVFDQPQHF
TRBJ2-1 | TRBV6-4 | CASSGTSGGVNEQFF
TRBJ1-3 | TRBV28 | CASRAADSNSGNTIYF
TRBJ1-3 | TRBV25-1 | CASTPIGAGGNTIYF
TRBJ1-3 | TRBV5-1 | CASSPDRGASGNTIYF
TRBJ1-2 | TRBV7-2 | CASSGQGGGYTF
TRBJ2-3 | TRBV28 | CASSGGGYGSDTQYF
TRBJ2-1 | TRBV4-1 | CASSQDGGLAGFYSYNEQFF
TRBJ1-2 | TRBV5-5 | CASSHDWNYGYTF
TRBJ1-6 | TRBV28 | CASSSVTGSFSNSPLHF
TRBJ1-4 | TRBV3-1/TRBV3-2 | CASSQDVGSTNEKLFF
TRBJ1-1 | TRBV18 | CASSPSRGRGYDTEAFF
TRBJ2-2 | TRBV18 | CASSSRTARDTGELFF
TRBJ1-1 | TRBV9 | CASSVATGGTEAFF
TRBJ1-4 | TRBV4-2 | CASSPRGGREKLFF
TRBJ1-1 | TRBV30 | CAWSVRLGSMNTEAFF
TRBJ2-3 | TRBV5-1 | CASSPGTGRDTQYF
TRBJ1-1 | TRBV10-3 | CAISLGTGAFEAFF
TRBJ1-5 | TRBV25-1 | CASSPIIVEPQHF
TRBJ2-7 | TRBV3-1/TRBV3-2 | CASSLNGRAFEQYF
TRBJ1-2 | TRBV13 | CASSLGTGFYGYTF
TRBJ1-2 | TRBV5-5 | CASSLAGANYGYTF
TRBJ1-3 | TRBV28 | CASTQGWGGNTIYF